What follows are 16 T cell receptor beta chains derived from one specimen sequenced in a study of cytotoxic CD8 clonotypes in ibrutinib-treated CLL. Generated by immunoSEQ multiplex PCR, the TCRdb table keeps only in-frame clones and is missing some. The sample lists 26,000 or so clones, roughly 62% seen once, with 14% in the top ten. Source: PBMCs, taken before ibrutinib treatment. These receptors originate from a human donor with chronic lymphocytic leukemia.

V gene TRBV12-2 combines with J gene TRBJ2-3; the table calls TRBD2, which could not be checked here. TRBV12-2 is shown as a pseudogene. This CDR3 comprises 16 residues. The CDR3 DNA follows: TGTGCGATTTCCCCGACTGGCGGGGGACGCACAGATACGCAGTATTTT. Amino acid sequence: CAISPTGGGRTDTQYF.

The chain links TRBV19 to TRBJ1-1; D gene unclear. This CDR3 is built from 14 residues. V dropped 8 bases and J dropped 1 base, with 14 bases sitting between them. CDR1 is LNHDA and CDR2 is SQIVND in the germline V gene (reference sequence). The CDR3 DNA is TGTGCCAGTGGGGTATGGCCGGCGAACACTGAAGCTTTCTTT. The encoded protein is CASGVWPANTEAFF.

This clone was seen a handful of times. The chain combines TRBV2 with TRBJ1-2, with 7 positions matching TRBD1. After removal of 4 bases from V and 6 bases from J, the junction contained 5 bases not matched to a gene. The V gene's germline CDR1 is SNHLY and CDR2 FYNNEI. The CDR3 totals 13 residues. In DNA, the CDR3 is TGTGCCAGCAGTGGAGGGGGCGCGCATGGCTACACCTTC. It specifies CASSGGGAHGYTF.

The chain couples TRBV29-1 to TRBJ2-7; D may correspond to TRBD1 or TRBD2 (5 bases each). The CDR3 is made up of 15 amino acids. The germline V gene encodes CDR1 SQVTM and CDR2 ANQGSEA. Deletions cut 1 base from V and 0 bases from J, with 13 bases between. DNA for the CDR3: TGCAGCGTTGAAGGGGACGGGGAGAGCTCCTACGAGCAGTACTTC. Translating gives CSVEGDGESSYEQYF.

The rearrangement joins TRBV6-1 to TRBJ1-1; 7 nucleotides match TRBD1. CDR3 length: 13 residues. CDR1 MNHNS and CDR2 SASEGT come from the germline V gene. Germline trimming cut 7 bases from V and 4 bases from J; bases unmatched to any gene: 6. In nucleotides, the CDR3 is TGTGCCAGCACCTTGGACAGGACCACTGAAGCTTTCTTT. This codes for CASTLDRTTEAFF.

The CDR3 is CASSAFLATTTDTQYF. The CDR3 DNA reads as TGTGCCAGCAGCGCCTTCCTCGCAACGACCACAGATACGCAGTATTTT. The J gene is TRBJ2-3, the V gene TRBV11-2; no clear D gene. Germline lookup yields CDR1 SGHAT and CDR2 FQNNGV. V shed 5 bases and J shed 2 bases, with 17 bases lying between them. This CDR3 is 16 amino acids long.

The CDR3 DNA reads TGTGCCAGCAGCTTGGTTTCGGCAGGGGGAGGTTATGGCTACACCTTC. This sequence encodes CASSLVSAGGGYGYTF. This chain connects TRBV5-6 to TRBJ1-2, with TRBD1 identical over 7 bases. V was pared by 0 bases and J by 5 bases, with 10 bases of the junction left unmatched. This CDR3 has 16 residues. Germline CDR1 and CDR2: SGHDT and YYEEEE.

The chain uses TRBV19 and TRBJ1-5; no clear D gene. Trimming took off 3 bases at V and 0 bases at J, with 18 bases between the two ends. In germline, CDR1 is LNHDA, CDR2 SQIVND (reference sequence). CDR3 length: 18 residues. Here the CDR3 DNA reads TGTGCCAGTAGTATCGAGGCGGGGTCAGGAGATAGCAATCAGCCCCAGCATTTT. Amino acids: CASSIEAGSGDSNQPQHF. The variable domain in full, completed from reference TRBV19 and TRBJ1-5, reads DGGITQSPKYLFRKEGQNVTLSCEQNLNHDAMYWYRQDPGQGLRLIYYSQIVNDFQKGDIAEGYSVSREKKESFPLTVTSAQKNPTAFYLCASSIEAGSGDSNQPQHFGDGTRLSIL.

The genes are TRBV9 and TRBJ1-2, with D tentatively TRBD1 (5 bases). The CDR3 covers 15 residues. Germline CDR1 reads SGDLS; CDR2 reads YYNGEE. Deletions cut 4 bases from V and 4 bases from J, with 17 bases between. In nucleotides, the CDR3 is TGTGCCAGCAGCTCAGGTCCGAACGGGGGCTATGGCTACACCTTC. Its translation: CASSSGPNGGYGYTF.

V and J are TRBV5-5 and TRBJ2-7; TRBD1 matches at 9 bases. Germline loops: CDR1 SGHKS, CDR2 YYEKEE (reference sequence). The CDR3 is 15 amino acids. The V segment lost 0 bases and the J segment 2 bases; nucleotides outside the gene matches: 3. This CDR3 is CASSLDRGQTYEQYF. CDR3 nucleotide sequence: TGTGCCAGCAGCTTGGACAGGGGGCAAACCTACGAGCAGTACTTC. The complete variable domain, with remaining parts taken from reference TRBV5-5 and TRBJ2-7, reads DAGVTQSPTHLIKTRGQQVTLRCSPISGHKSVSWYQQVLGQGPQFIFQYYEKEERGRGNFPDRFSARQFPNYSSELNVNALLLGDSALYLCASSLDRGQTYEQYFGPGTRLTVT.

The chain carries TRBV6-4 and TRBJ2-3; TRBD1 or TRBD2 may be the D gene (5 bases each). The V and J ends lost 4 bases and 0 bases respectively, with 5 bases between them. The CDR3 has 13 residues. Germline values: CDR1 MRHNA, CDR2 SNTAGT. CDR3 sequence reads: CASSGGSTDTQYF. Written as DNA, the CDR3 is TGTGCCAGCAGTGGGGGGAGCACAGATACGCAGTATTTT.

The V call is TRBV2, the J call TRBJ2-7; no clear D. Trimming took off 7 bases at V and 2 bases at J, with 18 bases between the two ends. There are 15 residues in the CDR3. CDR1 and CDR2 (germline): SNHLY, FYNNEI. DNA for the CDR3: TGTGCCAGCAAGGGCGTTCCGGCCGCTACCTACGAGCAGTACTTC. It encodes CASKGVPAATYEQYF.

The genes are TRBV4-1 and TRBJ1-2, with 11 bases identical to TRBD1. Germline V gives CDR1 MGHRA, CDR2 YSYEKL. The CDR3 runs to 15 residues. V dropped 0 bases and J dropped 8; count of bases not matched to a gene: 5. The CDR3 protein is CASSQEMDRGRGYTF. The CDR3 DNA follows: TGCGCCAGCAGCCAAGAAATGGACAGGGGGCGAGGCTACACCTTC.

The chain uses TRBV19 and TRBJ1-5, with 9 bases that match TRBD1. V shed 5 bases and J 1 base; nucleotides not matched to a gene: 9. The CDR3 runs to 17 residues. Germline V gene data show CDR1 as LNHDA and CDR2 as SQIVND (reference sequence). The CDR3 protein is CASSSGTGLGSNQPQHF. The CDR3 DNA follows: TGTGCCAGTAGTTCCGGGACAGGGTTAGGAAGCAATCAGCCCCAGCATTTT.

This clone was observed a handful of times. V usage is TRBV11-3 and J usage is TRBJ2-3, with D possibly TRBD1 on 5 matching bases. Trimming removed 0 bases at V and 2 bases at J, with 9 bases between. This CDR3 is built from 15 residues. Per the germline V gene, CDR1 is SGHNT and CDR2 is YENEEA. CDR3 sequence (DNA): TGTGCCAGCAGCTTAGAAGGACATTCCACAGATACGCAGTATTTT. It encodes CASSLEGHSTDTQYF.

The CDR3 here is CASSFGSGLGTGELFF. The DNA for the CDR3 is TGCGCCAGCAGCTTCGGGTCTGGACTGGGTACCGGGGAGCTGTTTTTT. The chain employs TRBV5-1 and TRBJ2-2; the D gene is possibly TRBD2 (5 bases). This CDR3 spans 16 amino acids. V was clipped by 2 bases and J by 5 bases, with 16 bases between them. Germline loops: CDR1 SGHRS, CDR2 YFSETQ.